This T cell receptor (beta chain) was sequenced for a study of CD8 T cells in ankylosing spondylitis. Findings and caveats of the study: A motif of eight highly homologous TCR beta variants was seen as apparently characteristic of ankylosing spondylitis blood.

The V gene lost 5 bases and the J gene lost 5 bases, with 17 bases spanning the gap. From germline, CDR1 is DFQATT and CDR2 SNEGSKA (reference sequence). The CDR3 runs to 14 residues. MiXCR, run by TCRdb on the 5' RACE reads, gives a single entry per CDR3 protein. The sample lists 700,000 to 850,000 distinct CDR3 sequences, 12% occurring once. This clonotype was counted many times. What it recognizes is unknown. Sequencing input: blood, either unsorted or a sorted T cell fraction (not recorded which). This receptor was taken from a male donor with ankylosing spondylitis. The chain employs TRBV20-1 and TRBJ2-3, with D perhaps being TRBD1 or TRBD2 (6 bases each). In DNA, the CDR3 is TGCAGTGCTCCTTCTGGGGGGCCAGGAGATACGCAGTATTTT. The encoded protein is CSAPSGGPGDTQYF.